This T cell receptor beta chain was documented in a study of T cell responses to AZD1222 COVID-19 vaccine. Overall study context: Samples with a second dose at about 4 or about 12 weeks were pooled together.

Points from the study as a whole: Of spike-specific TCRs, nearly half reportedly target regions left unmutated in variants. Just a handful of people given AZD1222 tested seropositive at baseline. Donors skewed white British and female; clonal diversity was possibly underestimated.

Method: immunoSEQ multiplex PCR; TCRdb's copy keeps in-frame clones and lacks some. Altogether tens of thousands of clones are present, roughly 87% being singletons, with the ten largest covering roughly a quarter. A single count supports this clone. The antigen is not known. This clonotype originated in an adult in good health. The material sequenced was peripheral blood, taken on day 0 of AZD1222 vaccination.

CDR3 bases: TGTGCCATCAGTGATCCTGGCGGGAGCTCCTACAATGAGCAGTTCTTC. It codes for CAISDPGGSSYNEQFF. This chain connects TRBV10-3 to TRBJ2-1; TRBD2 matches 7 bases. The V gene end was trimmed by 3 bases and the J gene end by 0 bases; junction bases not matched to a gene: 5. This CDR3 comprises 16 residues. Germline V gene lookup returns CDR1 ENHRY and CDR2 SYGVKD.